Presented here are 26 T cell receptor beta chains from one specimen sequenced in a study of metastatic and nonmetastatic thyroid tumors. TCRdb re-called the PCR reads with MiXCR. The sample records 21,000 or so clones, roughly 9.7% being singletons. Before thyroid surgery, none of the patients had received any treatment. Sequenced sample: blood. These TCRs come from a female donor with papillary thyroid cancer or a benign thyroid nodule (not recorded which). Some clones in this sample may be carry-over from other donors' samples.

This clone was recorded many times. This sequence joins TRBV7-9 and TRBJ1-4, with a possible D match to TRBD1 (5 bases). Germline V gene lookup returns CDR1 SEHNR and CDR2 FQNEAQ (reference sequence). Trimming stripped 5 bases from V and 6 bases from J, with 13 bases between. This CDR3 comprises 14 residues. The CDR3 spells CASSPRGGDEKLFF. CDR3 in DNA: TGTGCCAGCAGCCCCCGGGGAGGGGATGAAAAACTGTTTTTT. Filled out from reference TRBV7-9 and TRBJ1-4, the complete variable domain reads DTGVSQNPRHKITKRGQNVTFRCDPISEHNRLYWYRQTLGQGPEFLTYFQNEAQLEKSRLLSDRFSAERPKGSFSTLEIQRTEQGDSAMYLCASSPRGGDEKLFFGSGTQLSVL.

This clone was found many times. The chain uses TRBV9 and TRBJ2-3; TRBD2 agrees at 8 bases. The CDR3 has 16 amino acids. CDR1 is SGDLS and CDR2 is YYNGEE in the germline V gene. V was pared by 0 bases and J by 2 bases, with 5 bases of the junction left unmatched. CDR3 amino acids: CASSVGAGGITDTQYF. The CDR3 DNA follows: TGTGCCAGCAGCGTAGGGGCGGGAGGAATCACAGATACGCAGTATTTT.

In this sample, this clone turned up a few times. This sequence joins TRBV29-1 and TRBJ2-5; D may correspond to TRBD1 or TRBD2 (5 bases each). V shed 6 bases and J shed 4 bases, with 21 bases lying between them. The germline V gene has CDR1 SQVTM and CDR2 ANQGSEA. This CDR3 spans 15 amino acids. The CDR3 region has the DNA TGCAGCGTCGCCTTCGGGACGAAAAACCGAGAGACCCAGTACTTC. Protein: CSVAFGTKNRETQYF.

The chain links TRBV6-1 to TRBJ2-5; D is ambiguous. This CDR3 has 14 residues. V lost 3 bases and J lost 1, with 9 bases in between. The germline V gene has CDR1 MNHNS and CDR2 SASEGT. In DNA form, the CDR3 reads TGTGCCAGCAGTGACATGGTGCCCCAAGAGACCCAGTACTTC. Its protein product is CASSDMVPQETQYF.

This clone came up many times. For the CDR3, the DNA is TGTGCCAGCAGCCCGAACCCACGGGAGCTCAACGAGCAGTACTTC. It translates to CASSPNPRELNEQYF. This chain connects TRBV11-3 to TRBJ2-7, with TRBD2 as a possible D gene (6 bases). V lost 5 bases to trimming and J lost 5 bases, with 19 bases between them. The CDR3 is 15 residues long. Germline loops: CDR1 SGHNT, CDR2 YENEEA.

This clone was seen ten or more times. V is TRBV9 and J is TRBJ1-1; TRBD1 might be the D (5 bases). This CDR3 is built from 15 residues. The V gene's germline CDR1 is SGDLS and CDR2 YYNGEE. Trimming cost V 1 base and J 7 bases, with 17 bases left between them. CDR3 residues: CASSVYGGQGGEAFF. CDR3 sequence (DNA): TGTGCCAGCAGCGTATATGGAGGCCAGGGTGGTGAAGCTTTCTTT.

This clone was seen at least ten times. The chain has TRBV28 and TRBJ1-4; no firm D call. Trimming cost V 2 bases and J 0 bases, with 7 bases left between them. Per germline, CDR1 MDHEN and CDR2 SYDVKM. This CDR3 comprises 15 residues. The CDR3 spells CASSLLASTNEKLFF. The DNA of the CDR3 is TGTGCCAGCAGTTTACTGGCTTCAACTAATGAAAAACTGTTTTTT.

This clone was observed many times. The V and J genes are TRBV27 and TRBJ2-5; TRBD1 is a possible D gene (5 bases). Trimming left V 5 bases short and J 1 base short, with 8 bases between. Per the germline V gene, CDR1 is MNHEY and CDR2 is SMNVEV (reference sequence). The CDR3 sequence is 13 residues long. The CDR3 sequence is CASSPTVQETQYF. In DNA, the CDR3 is TGTGCCAGCAGTCCGACAGTCCAAGAGACCCAGTACTTC.

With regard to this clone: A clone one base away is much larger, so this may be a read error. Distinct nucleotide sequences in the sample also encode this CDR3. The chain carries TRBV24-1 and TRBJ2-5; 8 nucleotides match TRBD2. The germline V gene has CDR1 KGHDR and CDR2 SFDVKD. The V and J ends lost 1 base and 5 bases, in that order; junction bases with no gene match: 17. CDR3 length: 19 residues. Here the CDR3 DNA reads TGTGCCACCAGTGATTTTGAAGGCGGGAGGCCACTAGGGTCCGAGACCCAGTACTTC. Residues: CATSDFEGGRPLGSETQYF.

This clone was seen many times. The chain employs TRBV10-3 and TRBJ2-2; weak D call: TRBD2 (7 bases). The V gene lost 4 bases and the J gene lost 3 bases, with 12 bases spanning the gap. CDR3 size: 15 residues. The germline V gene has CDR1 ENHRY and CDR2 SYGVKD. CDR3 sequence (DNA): TGTGCCATCAGTGTGGGGGGGCTGGACACCGGGGAGCTGTTTTTT. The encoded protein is CAISVGGLDTGELFF.

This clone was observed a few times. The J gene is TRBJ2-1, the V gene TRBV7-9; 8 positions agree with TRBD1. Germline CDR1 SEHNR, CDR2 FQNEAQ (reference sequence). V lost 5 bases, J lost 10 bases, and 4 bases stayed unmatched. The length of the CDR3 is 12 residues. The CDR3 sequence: CASSPDRAEQFF. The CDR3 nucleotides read TGTGCCAGCAGCCCGGACAGGGCAGAGCAGTTCTTC.

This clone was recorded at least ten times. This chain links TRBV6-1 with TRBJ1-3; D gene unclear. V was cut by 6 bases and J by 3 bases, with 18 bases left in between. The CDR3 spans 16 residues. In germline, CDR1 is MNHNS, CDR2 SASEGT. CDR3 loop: CASREPTSPGGNTIYF. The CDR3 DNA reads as TGTGCCAGCAGGGAACCTACAAGCCCGGGTGGAAACACCATATATTTT.

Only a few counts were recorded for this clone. CDR3 sequence reads: CASRPDSRNQPQHF. The CDR3 DNA reads as TGTGCCAGCAGGCCCGACAGCCGCAATCAGCCCCAGCATTTT. The J gene is TRBJ1-5, the V gene TRBV2, with a tentative D call TRBD1 (5 bases). Trimming removed 6 bases from V and 2 bases from J, with 11 bases in between. CDR1 is SNHLY, CDR2 FYNNEI, per germline. The CDR3 loop spans 14 amino acids.

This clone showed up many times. The CDR3 protein is CASSLRTSGNNEQFF. In DNA, the CDR3 is TGTGCCAGCAGCCTAAGGACTAGCGGGAACAATGAGCAGTTCTTC. The chain recombines TRBV7-2 with TRBJ2-1; 12 bases are a match to TRBD2. CDR3 length: 15 amino acids. Trimming cost V 5 bases and J 5 bases; bases outside gene matches: 4. Germline CDR1 reads SGHTA; CDR2 reads FQGNSA.

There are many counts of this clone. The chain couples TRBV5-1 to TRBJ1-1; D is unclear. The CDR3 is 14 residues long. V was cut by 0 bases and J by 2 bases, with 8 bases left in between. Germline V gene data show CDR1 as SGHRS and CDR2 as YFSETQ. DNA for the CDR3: TGCGCCAGCAGCTTGGACAGCCGAAACACTGAAGCTTTCTTT. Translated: CASSLDSRNTEAFF. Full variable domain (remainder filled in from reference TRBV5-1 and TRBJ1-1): KAGVTQTPRYLIKTRGQQVTLSCSPISGHRSVSWYQQTPGQGLQFLFEYFSETQRNKGNFPGRFSGRQFSNSRSEMNVSTLELGDSALYLCASSLDSRNTEAFFGQGTRLTVV.

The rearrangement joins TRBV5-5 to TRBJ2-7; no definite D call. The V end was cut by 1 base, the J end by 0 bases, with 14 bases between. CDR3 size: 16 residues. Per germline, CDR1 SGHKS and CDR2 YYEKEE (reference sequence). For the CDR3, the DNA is TGTGCCAGCAGCTTGTCCGCAGCACCGAGCTCCTACGAGCAGTACTTC. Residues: CASSLSAAPSSYEQYF.

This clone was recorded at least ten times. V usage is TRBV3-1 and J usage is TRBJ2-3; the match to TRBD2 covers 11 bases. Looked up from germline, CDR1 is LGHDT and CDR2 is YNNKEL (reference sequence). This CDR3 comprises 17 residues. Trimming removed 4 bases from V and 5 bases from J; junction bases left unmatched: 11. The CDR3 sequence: CASSPRGTSGSLDTQYF. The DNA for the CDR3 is TGTGCCAGCAGCCCCAGAGGAACTAGCGGGAGTTTAGATACGCAGTATTTT.

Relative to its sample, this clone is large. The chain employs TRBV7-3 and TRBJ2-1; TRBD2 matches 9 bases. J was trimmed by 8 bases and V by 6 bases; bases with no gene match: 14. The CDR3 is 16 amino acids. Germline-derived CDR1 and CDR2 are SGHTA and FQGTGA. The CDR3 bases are TGTGCCAGCAGACACGAGGGGAGACTAGCGGCGGATGAGCAGTTCTTC. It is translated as CASRHEGRLAADEQFF.

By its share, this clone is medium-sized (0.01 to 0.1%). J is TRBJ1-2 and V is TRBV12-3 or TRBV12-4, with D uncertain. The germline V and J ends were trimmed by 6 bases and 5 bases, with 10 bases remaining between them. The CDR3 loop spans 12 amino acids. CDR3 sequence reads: CASSRGLYGYTF. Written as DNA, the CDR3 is TGTGCCAGCAGCCGGGGTCTGTATGGCTACACCTTC.

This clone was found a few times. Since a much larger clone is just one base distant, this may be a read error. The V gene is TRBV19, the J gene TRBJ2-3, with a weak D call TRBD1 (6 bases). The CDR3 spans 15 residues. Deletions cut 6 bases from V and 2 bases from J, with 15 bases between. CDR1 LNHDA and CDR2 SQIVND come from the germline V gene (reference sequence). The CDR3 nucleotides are TGTGCCAGTAGGCGGACAGTGGGCACCACAGATACGCAGTATTTT. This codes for CASRRTVGTTDTQYF.

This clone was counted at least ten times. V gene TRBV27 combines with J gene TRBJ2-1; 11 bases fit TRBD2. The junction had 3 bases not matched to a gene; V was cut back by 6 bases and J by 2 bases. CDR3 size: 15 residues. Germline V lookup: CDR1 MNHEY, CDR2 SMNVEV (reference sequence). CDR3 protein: CASSKLAGAYNEQFF. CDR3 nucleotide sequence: TGTGCCAGCAGCAAACTAGCGGGGGCCTACAATGAGCAGTTCTTC.

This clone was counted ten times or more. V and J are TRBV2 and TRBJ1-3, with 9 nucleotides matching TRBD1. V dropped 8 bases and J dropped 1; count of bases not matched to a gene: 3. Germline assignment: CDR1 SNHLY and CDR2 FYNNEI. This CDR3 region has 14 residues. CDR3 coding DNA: TGTGCCAGCCAAGGACAGGGGTCTGGAAACACCATATATTTT. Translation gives CASQGQGSGNTIYF.

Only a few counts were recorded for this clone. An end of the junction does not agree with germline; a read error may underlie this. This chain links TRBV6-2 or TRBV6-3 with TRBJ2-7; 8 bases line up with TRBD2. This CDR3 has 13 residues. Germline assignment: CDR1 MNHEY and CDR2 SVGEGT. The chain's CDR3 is CSSSCSGTYEQYF. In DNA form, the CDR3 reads TGTTCCAGCAGTTGTAGCGGGACCTACGAGCAGTACTTC.

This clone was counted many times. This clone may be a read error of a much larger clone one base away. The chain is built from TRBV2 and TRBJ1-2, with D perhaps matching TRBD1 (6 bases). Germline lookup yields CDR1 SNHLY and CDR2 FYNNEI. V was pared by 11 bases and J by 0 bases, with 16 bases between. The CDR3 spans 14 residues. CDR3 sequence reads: CARHGGASNYGYTF. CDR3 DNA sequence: TGTGCCCGCCATGGGGGGGCTTCTAACTATGGCTACACCTTC.

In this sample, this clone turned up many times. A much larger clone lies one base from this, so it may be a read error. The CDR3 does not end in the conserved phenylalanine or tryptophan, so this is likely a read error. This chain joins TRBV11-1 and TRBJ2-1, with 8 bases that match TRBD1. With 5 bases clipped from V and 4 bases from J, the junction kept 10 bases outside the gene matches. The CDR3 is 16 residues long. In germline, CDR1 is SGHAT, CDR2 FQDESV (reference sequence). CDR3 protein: CASSGRQGPTYNEQFY. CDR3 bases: TGTGCCAGCAGCGGACGACAGGGGCCTACGTACAATGAGCAGTTCTAC.

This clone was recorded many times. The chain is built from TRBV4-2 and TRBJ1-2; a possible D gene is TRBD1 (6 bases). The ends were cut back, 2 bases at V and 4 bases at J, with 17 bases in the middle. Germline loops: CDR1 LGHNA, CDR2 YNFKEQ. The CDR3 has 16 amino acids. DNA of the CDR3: TGTGCCAGCAGCCAAAATTCAGGGGAGGCGGGCTATGGCTACACCTTC. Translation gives CASSQNSGEAGYGYTF.